The T cell receptor (beta chain) under discussion was sequenced for a study of regulatory and conventional T cells in RAG deficiency (dated by TCRdb to 2016 to 2017). For the wider study: The study used high-throughput TCR beta sequencing to compare repertoire diversity and composition of Treg, conventional CD4+ and CD8+ T cells between RAG-deficient patients and healthy controls.

The investigation overall reported the following: Shorter CDR3 lengths were found in all patient T-cell subsets, and >80% Treg-Tconv repertoire overlap at nucleotide and amino acid level was observed in Omenn syndrome patients. Compared with controls, Omenn syndrome and CID/AS patients had roughly 100-fold fewer unique TCR beta sequences in Treg cells, whereas the reduction in the other subsets was 7.5 to 10-fold. The CD25-high CD127-low cells sorted from Omenn syndrome patients may be peripherally activated cells rather than true Treg cells. Compared with control T-cell subpopulations, the RAG-deficient patients had markedly lower Shannon entropy and higher Simpson indices. For some subjects, some analyses of T-cell subsets were not performed.

Receptor libraries were prepared by the immunoSEQ multiplex PCR assay. Genomic DNA from the sorted T-cell subsets was used to amplify and sequence rearranged TCR beta chain products. The study's own analysis went as follows. Shannon entropy and Simpson indices were used to measure the diversity of productive TCR beta rearrangements in each repertoire. Clonal expansion was assessed by the summed frequency of the 100 most abundant productive TCR beta clonotypes among total reads. A self-reactivity index based on amino acid usage at CDR3beta positions 6 and 7 was applied to the TRB repertoires. Two-way ANOVA was applied to the repertoire analyses, whereas Student t or Mann-Whitney tests were applied to the flow cytometric analyses. TCRdb obtained this table from immuneACCESS and retained in-frame rearrangements with V and J assigned. These tables miss some clones; where compared with another copy, unresolved V genes account for less than half of the shortfall, and the remainder is unexplained. That table is the source of V, J and clone size, and D and trimming were worked out from the DNA. The sample profile shows tens of thousands of clones; around 96% of them were found once. Approximately 0.17% of the sample belongs to the ten largest clones.

Before genomic DNA was extracted, conventional CD4+ T cells were isolated from blood as CD25-low CD127-high cells. For repertoire analyses, the comparison group consisted of 7 or 8 healthy control donors. On this clone itself: This clone's antigen is unknown. Per-base qualities were not stored, and no clone one base away is much larger.

Looking up the germline V gene yields CDR1 SQVTM and CDR2 ANQGSEA. The CDR3 covers 15 residues, taking in both the cysteine and the phenylalanine. Only the CDR3 region is kept as DNA, spanning 45 bases read in frame from base 1. V has 2 bases trimmed and J has 2 bases trimmed; junction bases matching no gene number 8. The same data also contributed to another study, on regulatory T cells. Per the second study: The multiplex PCR used 52 forward TRBV primers and 13 reverse TRBJ primers, with assay-based and computational corrections for amplification bias. In patients, repertoires had restricted unique TRB V-J pairs and skewed V and J gene usage, with regulatory T cells showing the most marked changes. T-cell receptor beta repertoires of sorted regulatory, conventional CD4+ and CD8+ T cells were compared between CD3G-deficient patients and healthy controls. Peripheral blood mononuclear cells were isolated by Ficoll density separation. Within the immunoSEQ assay, multiplex PCR amplified rearranged TRB loci from genomic DNA. An Illumina HiSeq platform was used to sequence the TRB amplicons. Raw sequences were error-filtered and aligned to reference gene sequences by custom algorithms, then analyzed with the immunoSEQ online tools. The frequencies of productive and nonproductive TRB rearrangements were evaluated among unique sequences as well as among total sequences. Groups were compared by t tests, Mann-Whitney tests or two-way ANOVA performed in Prism software.

This TCR was sampled from a human donor in good health. The sequenced sample consisted of CD25- CD4+ T cells sorted from blood. The chain is encoded by TRBV29-1 joined to TRBJ2-7; TRBD1 agrees with 8 junctional bases. The CDR3 amino acid sequence is: CSVESGRGRTYEQYF. The sequenced DNA: TGCAGCGTTGAATCCGGCAGGGGGCGGACCTACGAGCAGTACTTC.